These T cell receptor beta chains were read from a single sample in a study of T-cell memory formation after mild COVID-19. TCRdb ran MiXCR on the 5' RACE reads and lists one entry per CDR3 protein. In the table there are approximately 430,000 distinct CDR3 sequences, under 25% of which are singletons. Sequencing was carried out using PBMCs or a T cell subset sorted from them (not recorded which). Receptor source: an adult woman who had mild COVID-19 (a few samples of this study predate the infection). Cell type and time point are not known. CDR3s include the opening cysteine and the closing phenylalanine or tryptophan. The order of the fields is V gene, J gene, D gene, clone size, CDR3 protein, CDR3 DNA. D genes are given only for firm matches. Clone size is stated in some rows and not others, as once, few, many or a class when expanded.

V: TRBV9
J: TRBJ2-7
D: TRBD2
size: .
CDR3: CASSRSSGGYEQYF
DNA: TGTGCCAGCAGCCGAAGCTCGGGGGGCTACGAGCAGTACTTC

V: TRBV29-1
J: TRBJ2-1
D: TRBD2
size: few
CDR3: CSVRWGSGKNNEQFF
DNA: TGCAGCGTTAGGTGGGGTAGCGGGAAGAACAATGAGCAGTTCTTC

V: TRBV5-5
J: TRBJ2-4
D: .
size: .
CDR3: CASSLVIAKNIQYF
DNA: TGTGCCAGCAGCTTGGTGATAGCCAAAAACATTCAGTACTTC

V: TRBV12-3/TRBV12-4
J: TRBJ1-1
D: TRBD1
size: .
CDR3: CASSTGGENTEAFF
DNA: TGTGCCAGCAGTACAGGGGGCGAGAACACTGAAGCTTTCTTT

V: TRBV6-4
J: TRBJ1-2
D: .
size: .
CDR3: CASSAGDHYGYTF
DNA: TGTGCCAGCAGTGCAGGGGACCACTATGGCTACACCTTC

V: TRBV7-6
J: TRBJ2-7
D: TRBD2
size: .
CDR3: CASSLVAGDSYEQYF
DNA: TGTGCCAGCAGCTTAGTAGCGGGGGACTCCTACGAGCAGTACTTC

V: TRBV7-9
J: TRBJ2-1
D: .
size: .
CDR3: CASSFYEQFF
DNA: TGTGCCAGCAGCTTCTATGAGCAGTTCTTC

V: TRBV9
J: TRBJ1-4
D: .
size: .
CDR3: CASSVGSGNEKLFF
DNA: TGTGCCAGCAGCGTAGGCTCGGGGAATGAAAAACTGTTTTTT

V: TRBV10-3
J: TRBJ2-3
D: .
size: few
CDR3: CATGTAGDTQYF
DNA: TGTGCCACCGGAACAGCTGGAGATACGCAGTATTTT

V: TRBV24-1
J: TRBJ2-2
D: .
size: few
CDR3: CATGATGELFF
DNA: TGTGCCACCGGGGCGACCGGGGAGCTGTTTTTT

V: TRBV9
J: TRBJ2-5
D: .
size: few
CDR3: CASSTAAGETQYF
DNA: TGTGCCAGCAGCACGGCCGCGGGGGAGACCCAGTACTTC

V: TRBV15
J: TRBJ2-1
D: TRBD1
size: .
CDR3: CATSRGRDRDNEQFF
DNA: TGTGCCACCAGCAGAGGAAGGGACAGGGACAATGAGCAGTTCTTC

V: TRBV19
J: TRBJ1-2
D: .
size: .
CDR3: CASSIQGPVYGYTF
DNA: TGTGCCAGTAGTATCCAGGGGCCCGTCTATGGCTACACCTTC

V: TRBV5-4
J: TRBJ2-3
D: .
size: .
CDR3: CASSLMSPGDTQYF
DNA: TGTGCCAGCAGCTTGATGAGCCCAGGGGATACGCAGTATTTT